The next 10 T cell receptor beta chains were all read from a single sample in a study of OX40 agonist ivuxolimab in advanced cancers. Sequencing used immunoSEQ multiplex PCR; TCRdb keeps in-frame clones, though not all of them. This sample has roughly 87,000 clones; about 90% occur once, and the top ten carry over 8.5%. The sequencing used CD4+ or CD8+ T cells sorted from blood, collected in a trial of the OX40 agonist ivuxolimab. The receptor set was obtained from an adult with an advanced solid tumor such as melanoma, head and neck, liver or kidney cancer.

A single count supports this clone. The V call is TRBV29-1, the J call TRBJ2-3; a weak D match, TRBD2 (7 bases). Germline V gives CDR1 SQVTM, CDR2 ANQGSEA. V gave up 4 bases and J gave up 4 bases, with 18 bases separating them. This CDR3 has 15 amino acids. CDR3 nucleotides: TGCAGCGTTGCGGCGGGGGCCACGTGGGCAGATACGCAGTATTTT. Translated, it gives CSVAAGATWADTQYF.

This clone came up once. The CDR3 region has the DNA TGTGCCAGCAGCCCGGGGACGGCGGCCGAGCAGTTCTTC. Protein product: CASSPGTAAEQFF. The chain carries TRBV7-3 and TRBJ2-1; perhaps D is TRBD1 or TRBD2 (5 bases each). Per the germline V gene, CDR1 is SGHTA and CDR2 is FQGTGA. This CDR3 has 13 amino acids. Trimming removed 5 bases from V and 10 bases from J, with 15 bases in between.

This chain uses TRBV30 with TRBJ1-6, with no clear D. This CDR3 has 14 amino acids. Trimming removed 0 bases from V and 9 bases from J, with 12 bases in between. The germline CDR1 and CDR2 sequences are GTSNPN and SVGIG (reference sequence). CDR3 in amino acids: CAWSVLDLLSPLHF. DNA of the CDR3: TGTGCCTGGAGTGTACTGGACCTTCTTTCACCCCTCCACTTT.

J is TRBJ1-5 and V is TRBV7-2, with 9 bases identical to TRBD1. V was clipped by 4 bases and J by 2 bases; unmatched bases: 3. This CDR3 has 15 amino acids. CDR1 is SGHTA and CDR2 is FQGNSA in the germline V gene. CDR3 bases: TGTGCCAGCAGCTGGGGGACAGGGCGCAATCAGCCCCAGCATTTT. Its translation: CASSWGTGRNQPQHF.

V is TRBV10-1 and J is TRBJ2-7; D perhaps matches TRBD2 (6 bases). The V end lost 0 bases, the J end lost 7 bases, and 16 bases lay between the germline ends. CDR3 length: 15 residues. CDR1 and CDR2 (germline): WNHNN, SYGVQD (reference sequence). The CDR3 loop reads CASSESRGFPWEQYF. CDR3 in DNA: TGCGCCAGCAGTGAGTCACGGGGGTTCCCTTGGGAGCAGTACTTC.

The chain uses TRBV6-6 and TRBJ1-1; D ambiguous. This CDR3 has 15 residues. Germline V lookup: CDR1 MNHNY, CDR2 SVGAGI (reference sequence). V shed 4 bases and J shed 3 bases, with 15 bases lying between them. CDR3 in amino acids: CASSFTPGRDTEAFF. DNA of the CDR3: TGTGCCAGCAGTTTTACGCCCGGGCGGGACACTGAAGCTTTCTTT.

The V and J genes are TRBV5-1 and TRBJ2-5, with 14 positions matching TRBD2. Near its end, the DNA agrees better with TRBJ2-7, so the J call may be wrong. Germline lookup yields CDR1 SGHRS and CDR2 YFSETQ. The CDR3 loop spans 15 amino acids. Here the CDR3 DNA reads TGCGCCAGCAGCCCCGGACTAGCGGGGGGCCTCGAGCAGTACTTC. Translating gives CASSPGLAGGLEQYF.

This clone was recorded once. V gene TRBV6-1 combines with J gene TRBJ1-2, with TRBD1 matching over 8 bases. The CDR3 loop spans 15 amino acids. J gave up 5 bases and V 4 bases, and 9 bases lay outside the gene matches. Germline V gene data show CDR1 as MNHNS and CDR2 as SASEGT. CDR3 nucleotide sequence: TGTGCCAGCAGTGGTTGGCAGGGGGCGCATTATGGCTACACCTTC. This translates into CASSGWQGAHYGYTF.

This CDR3 is CAIGPGTGTEAFF. The CDR3 nucleotides are TGTGCCATCGGTCCGGGGACGGGCACTGAAGCTTTCTTT. V usage is TRBV27 and J usage is TRBJ1-1; tentatively, D is TRBD1 (5 bases). The CDR3 is made up of 13 amino acids. Trimming stripped 10 bases from V and 4 bases from J, with 16 bases between. Germline V gives CDR1 MNHEY, CDR2 SMNVEV (reference sequence).

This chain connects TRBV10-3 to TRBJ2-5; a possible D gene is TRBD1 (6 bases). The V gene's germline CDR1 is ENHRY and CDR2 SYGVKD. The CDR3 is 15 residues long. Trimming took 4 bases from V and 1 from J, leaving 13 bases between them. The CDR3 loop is CAISALWTAQETQYF. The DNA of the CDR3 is TGTGCCATCAGTGCCCTATGGACAGCCCAAGAGACCCAGTACTTC.